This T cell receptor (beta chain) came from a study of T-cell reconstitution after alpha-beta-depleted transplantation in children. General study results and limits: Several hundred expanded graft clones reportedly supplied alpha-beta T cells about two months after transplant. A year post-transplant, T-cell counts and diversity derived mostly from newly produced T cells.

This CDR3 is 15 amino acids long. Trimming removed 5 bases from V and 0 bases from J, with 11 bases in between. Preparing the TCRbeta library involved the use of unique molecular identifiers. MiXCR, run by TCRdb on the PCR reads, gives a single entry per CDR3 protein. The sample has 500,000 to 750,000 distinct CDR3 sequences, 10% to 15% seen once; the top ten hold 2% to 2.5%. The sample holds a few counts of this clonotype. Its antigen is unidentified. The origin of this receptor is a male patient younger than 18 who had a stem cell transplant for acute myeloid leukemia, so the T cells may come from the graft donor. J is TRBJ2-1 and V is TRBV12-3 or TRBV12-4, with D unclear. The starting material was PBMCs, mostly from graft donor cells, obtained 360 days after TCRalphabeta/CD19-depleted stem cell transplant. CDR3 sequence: CASSPDLHSYNEQFF. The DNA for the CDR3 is TGTGCCAGCAGTCCCGACCTTCACTCCTACAATGAGCAGTTCTTC.